This TCR beta chain was sequenced in a study of shared clonotypes between healthy human individuals. Loaded into unsorted PBMC replicate PCRs was 300 ng DNA, about 30,000 T cell genomes. The assay was immunoSEQ multiplex PCR, and TCRdb's table has in-frame clones only and misses some. The table includes about 510,000 clones, about 79% detected once. About this clone itself: Antigen: not known.

The CDR3 length is 15 residues. V lost 6 bases to trimming and J lost 4 bases, with 17 bases between them. Germline V gives CDR1 SNHLY, CDR2 FYNNEI. Study-wide results and limits: The authors sampled blood alone, and tissue repertoires likely differ. Having only a few donors restricted how much genetic and exposure-history diversity was captured.

Donation came from healthy HIV-negative adults that had no recent acute infections or vaccinations. The source is a woman between 35 and 50 years old in good health. Some clones in this sample may be carry-over from other donors' samples. The chain carries TRBV2 and TRBJ2-3; perhaps TRBD2 as D (6 bases). Sequences were obtained from PBMCs. DNA for the CDR3: TGTGCCAGCAGGCTGACTAGTGTTAGCGCAGATACGCAGTATTTT. Its translation is CASRLTSVSADTQYF.